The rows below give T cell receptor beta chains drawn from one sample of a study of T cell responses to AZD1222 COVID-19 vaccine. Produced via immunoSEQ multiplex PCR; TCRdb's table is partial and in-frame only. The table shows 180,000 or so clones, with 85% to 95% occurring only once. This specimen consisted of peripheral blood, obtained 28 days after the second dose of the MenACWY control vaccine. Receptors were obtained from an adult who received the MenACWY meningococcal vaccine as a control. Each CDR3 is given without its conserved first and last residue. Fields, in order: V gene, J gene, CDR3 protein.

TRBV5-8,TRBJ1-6,ASSFTGNLASSPLH
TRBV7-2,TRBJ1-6,ASSLARGVHSPLH
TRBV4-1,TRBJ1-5,ASSQDLDRARNQPQH
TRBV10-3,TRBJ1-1,AIENRVRGNTEAF
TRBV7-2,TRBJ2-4,ASSLDRDIQY
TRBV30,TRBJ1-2,ASTTGSYGYT
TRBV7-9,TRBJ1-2,ASSRFGDRALENYGYT
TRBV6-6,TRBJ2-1,ASSYSQGAGNEQF
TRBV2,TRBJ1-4,ASGSVRPVAF
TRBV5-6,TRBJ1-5,ASSGPGYSKGQPQH
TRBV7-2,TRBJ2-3,ASSPAEATDTQY
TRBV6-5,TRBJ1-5,ASSPGTGGTQPQH
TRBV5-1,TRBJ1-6,ASSLLPDGAPLH
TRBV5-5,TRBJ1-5,ASSLGWSNQPQH
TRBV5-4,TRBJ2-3,ASKLTAGSTDTQY
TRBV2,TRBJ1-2,ASSKILGPNGYT
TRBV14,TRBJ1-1,ASSQGGIEAF
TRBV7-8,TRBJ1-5,ASSPGGWGGNQPQH
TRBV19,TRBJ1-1,ASSPPKTFWTEAF
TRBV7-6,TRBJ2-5,ASSFGPQETQY
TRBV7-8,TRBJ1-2,ASSLLSSYGYT
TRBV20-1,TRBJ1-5,SASMTSNQPQH
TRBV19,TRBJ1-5,ASSIGNRVGNQPQH
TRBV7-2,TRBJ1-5,ASSLTNQPQH
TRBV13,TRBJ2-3,ASSPSEGITDTQY
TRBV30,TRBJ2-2,AWSGGQGFTGELF